This TCR beta chain was recovered during a study of T cell clones after liver transplantation. Study context: Liver transplant recipients had immunosuppression withdrawal attempted within 2 years. Subjects received no induction therapy and standard immunosuppression until randomization at 12-24 months post-transplant. Pre-transplant mixed lymphocyte reactions yielded third-party-reactive TCRbeta sequences as comparators for graft-donor-reactive sequences. Overall study results and limits: A larger donor-reactive than third-party decline suggested partial antigen-specific deletion.

With regard to this clone: Antigen unknown.

The CDR3 spans 15 residues. The germline gives CDR1 GTSNPN, CDR2 SVGIG (reference sequence). Trimming took off 1 base at V and 0 bases at J, with 10 bases between the two ends. Clones were sequenced by immunoSEQ multiplex PCR, and TCRdb holds only the in-frame ones, with some missing. The sample records about 33,000 clones, just under 95% being singletons. The chain uses TRBV30 and TRBJ1-3, with TRBD1 as a possible D gene (5 bases). Specimen: CD8+ T cells from blood, collected 12 months after liver transplant. The clonotype was recovered from a human patient who received a liver transplant. The graft donor may have given rise to some T cells. This chain's CDR3 is CAWSDGAASGNTIYF. CDR3 coding DNA: TGTGCCTGGAGTGATGGGGCGGCCTCTGGAAACACCATATATTTT.